A single sample is the source of the 17 T cell receptor beta chains below, sequenced in a study of tumor-infiltrating lymphocytes in localized non-small cell lung cancer. Generated by immunoSEQ multiplex PCR, the TCRdb table keeps only in-frame clones and is missing some. The sample lists 2,900 or so clones, less than 70% occurring once. The sample was uninvolved lung tissue not adjacent to the tumor. Receptors originate from a human donor with non-small cell lung cancer.

In its sample, this clone is large. The rearrangement uses TRBV28 and TRBJ2-3; TRBD2 matches at 7 bases. Germline-derived CDR1 and CDR2 are MDHEN and SYDVKM. V shed 4 bases, J shed 6 bases, and the junction held 7 bases outside the gene matches. The CDR3 is 14 residues long. The CDR3 loop reads CASSSTTGGDTQYF. The CDR3 bases are TGTGCCAGCAGTTCAACTACGGGAGGTGATACGCAGTATTTT.

In nucleotides, the CDR3 is TGTGCCAGCAGTTACTGGGCAGCGTCTAGCACAGATACGCAGTATTTT. Translation gives CASSYWAASSTDTQYF. The chain couples TRBV6-5 to TRBJ2-3; D is ambiguous. The CDR3 is made up of 16 amino acids. The germline V gene encodes CDR1 MNHEY and CDR2 SVGAGI. The V gene lost 1 base and the J gene lost 0 bases, with 11 bases spanning the gap.

This chain joins TRBV30 and TRBJ1-1; D remains ambiguous. V was shortened by 8 bases and J by 0 bases, with 7 bases between the two germline ends. The CDR3 runs 11 residues. Looked up from germline, CDR1 is GTSNPN and CDR2 is SVGIG (reference sequence). The CDR3 nucleotides are TGTGCCGGGAATATGAACACTGAAGCTTTCTTT. Protein sequence: CAGNMNTEAFF.

The chain has TRBV5-1 and TRBJ2-2; possible D gene TRBD2, 6 bases. The germline V gene encodes CDR1 SGHRS and CDR2 YFSETQ. V lost 2 bases, J lost 5 bases, and 13 bases lay in between. CDR3 length equals 15 residues. CDR3 nucleotides: TGCGCCAGCAGCTTCCCCGGGAGACCGACCGGGGAGCTGTTTTTT. Encoded protein: CASSFPGRPTGELFF.

The chain employs TRBV5-1 and TRBJ2-3; tentatively, D is TRBD2 (6 bases). With 0 bases removed from V and 2 bases from J, the gap between germline ends came to 13 bases. Per germline, CDR1 SGHRS and CDR2 YFSETQ. The CDR3 runs to 16 residues. CDR3 amino acids: CASSLVLGGSTDTQYF. The CDR3, as DNA: TGCGCCAGCAGCTTGGTTCTAGGAGGGTCCACAGATACGCAGTATTTT.

The rearrangement joins TRBV5-1 to TRBJ2-1; 8 nucleotides line up with TRBD2. CDR3 length equals 19 residues. Trimming took 7 bases from V and 0 from J; bases not matched to a gene: 18. CDR1 is SGHRS and CDR2 is YFSETQ in the germline V gene. This chain's CDR3 is CASGLGFSSGTSSYNEQFF. The CDR3, as DNA: TGCGCCAGCGGTCTGGGGTTCAGTAGCGGGACGAGCTCCTACAATGAGCAGTTCTTC.

This chain connects TRBV6-6 to TRBJ1-1, with no clear D. Germline V CDR1 and CDR2: MNHNY, SVGAGI (reference sequence). The CDR3 runs 13 residues. Between the trimmed V and J ends, which lost 6 bases and 2 bases, there was a span of 10 bases. Here the CDR3 DNA reads TGTGCCAGCAGCAAAAGGGCTAACACTGAAGCTTTCTTT. It translates to CASSKRANTEAFF.

This clone was picked up a small number of times. This rearrangement joins TRBV30 to TRBJ2-5, with TRBD2 as a possible D gene (5 bases). Per the germline V gene, CDR1 is GTSNPN and CDR2 is SVGIG (reference sequence). V was shortened by 2 bases and J by 3 bases, with 7 bases between the two germline ends. This CDR3 has 12 residues. The CDR3: CAWSFGKETQYF. The CDR3 nucleotides read TGTGCCTGGAGTTTCGGGAAAGAGACCCAGTACTTC.

The V gene is TRBV7-9, the J gene TRBJ2-3; 7 nucleotides agree with TRBD1. V lost 0 bases, J lost 3 bases, and 6 bases stayed unmatched. In germline, CDR1 is SEHNR, CDR2 FQNEAQ (reference sequence). This CDR3 is built from 16 residues. The CDR3 protein is CASSLAGQVRTDTQYF. CDR3 bases: TGTGCCAGCAGCTTAGCTGGACAGGTGAGGACAGATACGCAGTATTTT.

As DNA, the CDR3 is TGCAGCGTTGAAGGGGACAGGGTTTACTATGGCTACACCTTC. It yields the protein CSVEGDRVYYGYTF. The V gene is TRBV29-1, the J gene TRBJ1-2, with 9 bases lining up with TRBD1. The V gene end was trimmed by 1 base and the J gene end by 3 bases; junction bases not matched to a gene: 3. The CDR3 spans 14 residues. Germline-derived CDR1 and CDR2 are SQVTM and ANQGSEA.

The CDR3: CSARAPNEAFF. In DNA form, the CDR3 reads TGCAGTGCTAGGGCCCCAAATGAAGCTTTCTTT. V and J are TRBV20-1 and TRBJ1-1; D gene unclear. V lost 3 bases to trimming and J lost 7 bases, with 9 bases between them. This CDR3 contains 11 residues. Germline CDR1 is DFQATT and CDR2 is SNEGSKA (reference sequence).

There are a few counts of this clone. CDR3 residues: CASRVAGGYTEAFF. DNA for the CDR3: TGTGCCAGCAGAGTGGCCGGGGGTTACACTGAAGCTTTCTTT. The rearrangement uses TRBV11-2 and TRBJ1-1; the D gene is possibly TRBD1 (5 bases). The germline CDR1 and CDR2 sequences are SGHAT and FQNNGV. V gave up 6 bases and J gave up 3 bases, with 14 bases separating them. CDR3 length equals 14 residues.

CDR3 DNA: TGTGCCTGGAGTGTAGGAGATAGCTCCTACGAGCAGTACTTC. Amino acids: CAWSVGDSSYEQYF. The chain joins TRBV30 to TRBJ2-7; no firm D call. Trimming removed 0 bases at V and 0 bases at J, with 9 bases between. The CDR3 is made up of 14 amino acids. Germline V CDR1 and CDR2: GTSNPN, SVGIG (reference sequence).

This clone appeared a few times. The CDR3 spells CASSLGGTSSGNTIYF. In nucleotides, the CDR3 is TGCGCCAGCAGCTTGGGTGGGACCAGCTCTGGAAACACCATATATTTT. This chain joins TRBV5-1 and TRBJ1-3, with D perhaps matching TRBD1 (5 bases). The ends were cut back, 0 bases at V and 0 bases at J, with 10 bases in the middle. Germline CDR1 reads SGHRS; CDR2 reads YFSETQ. This CDR3 contains 16 residues.

This clone has only a few counts. The rearrangement joins TRBV9 to TRBJ2-6; D gene ambiguous. The CDR3 consists of 15 residues. The V end was cut by 5 bases, the J end by 4 bases, with 13 bases between. Germline V gives CDR1 SGDLS, CDR2 YYNGEE. The chain's CDR3 is CASSSLVSGANVLTF. The CDR3 region has the DNA TGTGCCAGCAGTTCCTTAGTGTCAGGGGCCAACGTCCTGACTTTC.

V gene TRBV30 combines with J gene TRBJ1-3; TRBD1 might be the D (6 bases). The CDR3 is 15 amino acids. Trimming left V 8 bases short and J 4 bases short, with 21 bases between. Germline-derived CDR1 and CDR2 are GTSNPN and SVGIG (reference sequence). In nucleotides, the CDR3 is TGTGCCGGGGTACTGGGGGGGCGATTCGGAAACACCATATATTTT. It translates to CAGVLGGRFGNTIYF.

The chain combines TRBV4-2 with TRBJ2-4; possibly TRBD1 for D (5 bases). Between the trimmed V and J ends, which lost 0 bases and 7 bases, there was a span of 16 bases. Germline CDR1 is LGHNA and CDR2 is YNFKEQ. The CDR3 extends over 16 amino acids. CDR3 protein: CASSQDHLRVRNIQYF. CDR3 nucleotide sequence: TGTGCCAGCAGCCAAGATCACCTCAGGGTGAGGAACATTCAGTACTTC.